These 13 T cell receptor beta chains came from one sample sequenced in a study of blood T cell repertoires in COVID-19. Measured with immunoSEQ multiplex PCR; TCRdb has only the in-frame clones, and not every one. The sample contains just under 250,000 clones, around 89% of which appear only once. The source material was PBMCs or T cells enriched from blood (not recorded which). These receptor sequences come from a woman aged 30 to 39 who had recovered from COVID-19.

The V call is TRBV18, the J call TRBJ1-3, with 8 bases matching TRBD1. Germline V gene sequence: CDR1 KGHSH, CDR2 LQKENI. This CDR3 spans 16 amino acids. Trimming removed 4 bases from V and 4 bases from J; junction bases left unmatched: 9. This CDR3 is CASSRQNRGSGNTIYF. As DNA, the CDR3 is TGTGCCAGCTCACGACAGAACAGGGGGTCAGGAAACACCATATATTTT.

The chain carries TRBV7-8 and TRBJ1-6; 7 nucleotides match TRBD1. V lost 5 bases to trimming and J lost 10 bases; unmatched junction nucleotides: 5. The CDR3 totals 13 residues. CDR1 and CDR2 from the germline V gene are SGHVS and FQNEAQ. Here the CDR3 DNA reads TGTGCCAGCAGCCCCGACAGGGTCTCACCCCTCCACTTT. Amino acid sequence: CASSPDRVSPLHF.

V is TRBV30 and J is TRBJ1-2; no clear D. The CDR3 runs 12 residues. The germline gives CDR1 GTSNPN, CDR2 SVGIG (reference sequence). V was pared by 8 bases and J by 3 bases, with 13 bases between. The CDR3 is CARPKGDYGYTF. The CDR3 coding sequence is TGTGCCCGGCCCAAGGGAGACTATGGCTACACCTTC.

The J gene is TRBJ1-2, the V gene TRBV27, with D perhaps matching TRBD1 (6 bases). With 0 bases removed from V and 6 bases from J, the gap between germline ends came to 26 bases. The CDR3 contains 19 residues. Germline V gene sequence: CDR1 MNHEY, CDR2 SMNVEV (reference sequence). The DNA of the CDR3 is TGTGCCAGCAGTTTATCGTGGCGGGCAGAGCCAGGGGAGATGAATGGCTACACCTTC. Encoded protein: CASSLSWRAEPGEMNGYTF.

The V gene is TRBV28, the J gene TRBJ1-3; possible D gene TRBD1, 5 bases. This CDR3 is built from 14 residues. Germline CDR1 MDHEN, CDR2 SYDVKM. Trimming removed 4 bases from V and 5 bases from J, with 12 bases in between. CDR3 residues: CASSSRGVRNTIYF. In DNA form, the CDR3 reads TGTGCCAGCAGTTCAAGGGGCGTGAGAAACACCATATATTTT.

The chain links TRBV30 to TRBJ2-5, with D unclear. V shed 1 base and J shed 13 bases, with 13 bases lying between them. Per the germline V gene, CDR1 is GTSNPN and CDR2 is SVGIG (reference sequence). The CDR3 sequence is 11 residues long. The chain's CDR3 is CAWSGAQVGYF. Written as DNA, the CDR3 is TGTGCCTGGAGTGGCGCCCAGGTGGGGTACTTC.

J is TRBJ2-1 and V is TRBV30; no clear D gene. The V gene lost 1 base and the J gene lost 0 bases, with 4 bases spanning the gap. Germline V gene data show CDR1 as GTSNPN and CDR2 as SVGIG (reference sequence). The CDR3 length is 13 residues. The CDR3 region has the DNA TGTGCCTGGAGTGGCGGCTCCTACAATGAGCAGTTCTTC. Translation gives CAWSGGSYNEQFF. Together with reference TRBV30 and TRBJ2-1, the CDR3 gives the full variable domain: SQTIHQWPATLVQPVGSPLSLECTVEGTSNPNLYWYRQAAGRGLQLLFYSVGIGQISSEVPQNLSASRPQDRQFILSSKKLLLSDSGFYLCAWSGGSYNEQFFGPGTRLTVL.

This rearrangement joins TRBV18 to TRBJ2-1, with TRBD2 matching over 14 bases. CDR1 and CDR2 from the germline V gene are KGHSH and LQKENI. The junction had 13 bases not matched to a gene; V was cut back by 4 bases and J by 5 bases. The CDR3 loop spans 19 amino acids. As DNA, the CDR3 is TGTGCCAGCTCACGACAGACGACTAGCGGGAGGGGAGTTAACAATGAGCAGTTCTTC. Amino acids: CASSRQTTSGRGVNNEQFF.

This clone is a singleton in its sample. The DNA for the CDR3 is TGTGCCATCAAACTCGGGACAGGGAATAATTCACCCCTCCACTTT. This translates into CAIKLGTGNNSPLHF. The chain has TRBV10-3 and TRBJ1-6, with TRBD1 matching 9 bases. CDR1 is ENHRY and CDR2 is SYGVKD in the germline V gene. The CDR3 contains 15 residues. The junction had 6 bases not matched to a gene; V was cut back by 7 bases and J by 5 bases.

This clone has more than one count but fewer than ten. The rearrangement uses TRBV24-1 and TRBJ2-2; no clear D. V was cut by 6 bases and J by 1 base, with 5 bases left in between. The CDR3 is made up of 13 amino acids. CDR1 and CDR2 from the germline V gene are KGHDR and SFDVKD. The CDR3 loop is CATSNLNTGELFF. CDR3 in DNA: TGTGCCACCAGTAATCTGAACACCGGGGAGCTGTTTTTT.

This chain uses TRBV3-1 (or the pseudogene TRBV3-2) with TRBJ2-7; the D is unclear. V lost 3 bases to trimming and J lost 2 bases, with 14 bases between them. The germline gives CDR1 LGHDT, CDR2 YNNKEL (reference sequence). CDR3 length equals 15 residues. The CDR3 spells CASSHDRQDTYEQYF. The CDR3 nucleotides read TGTGCCAGCAGCCATGACCGGCAGGATACCTACGAGCAGTACTTC.

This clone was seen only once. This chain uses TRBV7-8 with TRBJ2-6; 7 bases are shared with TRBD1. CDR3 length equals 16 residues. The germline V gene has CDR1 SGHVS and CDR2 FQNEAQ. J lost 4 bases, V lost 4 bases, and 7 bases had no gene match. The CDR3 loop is CASSWHRGTGANVLTF. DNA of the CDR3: TGTGCCAGCAGCTGGCACAGGGGAACCGGGGCCAACGTCCTGACTTTC.

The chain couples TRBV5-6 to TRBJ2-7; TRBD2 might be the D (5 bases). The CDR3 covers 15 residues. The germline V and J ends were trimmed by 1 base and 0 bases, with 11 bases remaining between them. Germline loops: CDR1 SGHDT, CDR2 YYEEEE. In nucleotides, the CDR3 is TGTGCCAGCAGCTTGAGCGGTGCGAGCTCCTACGAGCAGTACTTC. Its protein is CASSLSGASSYEQYF.